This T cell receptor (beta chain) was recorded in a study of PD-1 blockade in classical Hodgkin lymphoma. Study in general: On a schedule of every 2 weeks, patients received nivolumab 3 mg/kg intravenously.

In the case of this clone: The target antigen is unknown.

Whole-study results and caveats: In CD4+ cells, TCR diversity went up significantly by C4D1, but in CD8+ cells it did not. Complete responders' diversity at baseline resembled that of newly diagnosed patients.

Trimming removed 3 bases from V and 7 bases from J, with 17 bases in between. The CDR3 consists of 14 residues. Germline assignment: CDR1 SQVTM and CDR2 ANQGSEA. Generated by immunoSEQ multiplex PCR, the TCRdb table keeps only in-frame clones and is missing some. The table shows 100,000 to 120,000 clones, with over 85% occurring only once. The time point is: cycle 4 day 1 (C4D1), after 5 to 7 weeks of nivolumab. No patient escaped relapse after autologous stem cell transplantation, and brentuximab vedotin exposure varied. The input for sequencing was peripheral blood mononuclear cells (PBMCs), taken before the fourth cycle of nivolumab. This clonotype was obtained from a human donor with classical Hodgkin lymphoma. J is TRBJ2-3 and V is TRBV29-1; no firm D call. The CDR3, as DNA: TGCAGCGTTGAGTTGGAGTGGCCGTTAAATACGCAGTATTTT. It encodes CSVELEWPLNTQYF.